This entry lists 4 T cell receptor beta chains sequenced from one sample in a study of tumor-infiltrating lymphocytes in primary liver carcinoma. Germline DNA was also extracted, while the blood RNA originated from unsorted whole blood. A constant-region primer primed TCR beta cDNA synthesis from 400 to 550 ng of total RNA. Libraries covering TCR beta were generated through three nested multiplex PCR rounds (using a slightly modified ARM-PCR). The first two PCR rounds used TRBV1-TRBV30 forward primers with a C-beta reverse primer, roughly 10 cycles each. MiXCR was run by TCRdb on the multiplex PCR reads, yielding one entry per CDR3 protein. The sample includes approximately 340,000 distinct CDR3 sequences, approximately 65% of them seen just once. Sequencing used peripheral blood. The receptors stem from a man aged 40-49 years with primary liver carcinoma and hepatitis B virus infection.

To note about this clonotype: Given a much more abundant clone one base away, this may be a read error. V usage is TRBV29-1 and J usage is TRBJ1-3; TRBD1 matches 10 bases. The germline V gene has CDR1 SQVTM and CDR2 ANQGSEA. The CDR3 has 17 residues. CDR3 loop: CGVTGTGARLPGNTIYF. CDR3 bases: TGCGGCGTGACCGGGACAGGGGCGCGTTTACCTGGAAACACCATATATTTT.

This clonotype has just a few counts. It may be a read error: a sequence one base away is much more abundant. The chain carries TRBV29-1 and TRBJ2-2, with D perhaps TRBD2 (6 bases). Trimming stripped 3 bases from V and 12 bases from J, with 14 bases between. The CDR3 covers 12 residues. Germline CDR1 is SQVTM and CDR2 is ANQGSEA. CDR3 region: CSVERDLGKLFF. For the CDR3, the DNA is TGCAGCGTTGAGCGGGACCTAGGGAAGCTGTTTTTT.

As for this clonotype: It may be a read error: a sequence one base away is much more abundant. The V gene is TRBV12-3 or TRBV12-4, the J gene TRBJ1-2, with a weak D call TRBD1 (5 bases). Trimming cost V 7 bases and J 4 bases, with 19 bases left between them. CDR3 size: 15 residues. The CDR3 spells CASTTSQGRSYGYTF. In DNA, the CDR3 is TGTGCCAGCACCACCTCTCAGGGCCGCAGCTATGGCTACACCTTC.

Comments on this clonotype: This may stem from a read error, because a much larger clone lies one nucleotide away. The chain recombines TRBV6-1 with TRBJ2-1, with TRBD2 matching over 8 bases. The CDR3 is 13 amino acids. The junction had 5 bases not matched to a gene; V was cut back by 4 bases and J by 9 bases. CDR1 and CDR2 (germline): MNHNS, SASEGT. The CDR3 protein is CASSGLAQIEQFF. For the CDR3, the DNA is TGTGCCAGCAGTGGACTAGCGCAAATTGAGCAGTTCTTC.